The rows below give T cell receptor beta chains drawn from one sample of a study of CD8 T cells in Susac syndrome. TCRdb processed the immunoSEQ multiplex PCR reads anew with MiXCR; each CDR3 protein has one entry. The profile shows about 180,000 distinct CDR3 sequences, approximately 96% of them singletons. The material sequenced was CD8+ T cells from PBMCs. These TCRs come from a human donor with multiple sclerosis. The CDR3 runs from the conserved cysteine through the conserved F or W. Each record gives: J gene, V gene, D gene, clone size, CDR3 protein, CDR3 DNA. A D gene is named only where the DNA matches it firmly. Rows give clone size only sometimes, using once, few, many, or a class for an expanded clone.

>TRBJ1-5|TRBV24-1|NA|NA
CATWGQPQHF
TGTGCCACCTGGGGTCAGCCCCAGCATTTT
>TRBJ2-3|TRBV9|TRBD2|NA
CASSSRAGYRTDTQYF
TGTGCCAGCAGCTCCAGAGCGGGATATCGCACAGATACGCAGTATTTT
>TRBJ1-2|TRBV5-4|TRBD1|NA
CASSTGTGRVGYGYTF
TGTGCCAGCAGCACCGGGACAGGCAGGGTCGGCTATGGCTACACCTTC
>TRBJ1-2|TRBV12-3/TRBV12-4|TRBD1|NA
CASSAGTGRTYGYTF
TGTGCCAGCAGTGCCGGGACAGGGCGTACCTATGGCTACACCTTC
>TRBJ2-5|TRBV29-1|NA|NA
CSGEKRETQYF
TGCAGCGGGGAGAAAAGAGAGACCCAGTACTTC
>TRBJ2-5|TRBV18|NA|NA
CASSPAEETQYF
TGTGCCAGCTCACCCGCGGAAGAGACCCAGTACTTC
>TRBJ2-3|TRBV12-3/TRBV12-4|TRBD2|NA
CASRYLAGGPDTQYF
TGTGCCAGCAGATATCTAGCGGGAGGGCCAGATACGCAGTATTTT
>TRBJ1-2|TRBV28|NA|NA
CASGPDRPNYGYTF
TGTGCCAGCGGACCGGACAGACCGAACTATGGCTACACCTTC
>TRBJ1-2|TRBV9|TRBD1|NA
CASSVMTGPLAGGYTF
TGTGCCAGCAGCGTAATGACAGGGCCCCTCGCTGGCGGCTACACCTTC
>TRBJ2-7|TRBV4-1|NA|NA
CASSYYLAIHEQYF
TGCGCCAGCAGCTACTACCTAGCGATACACGAGCAGTACTTC
>TRBJ2-5|TRBV7-9|NA|NA
CASSSSRETQYF
TGTGCCAGCAGCTCCTCTAGGGAGACCCAGTACTTC
>TRBJ2-1|TRBV29-1|NA|NA
CSVEGGVDPGNNEQFF
TGCAGCGTTGAAGGGGGGGTGGACCCCGGAAACAATGAGCAGTTCTTC
>TRBJ2-7|TRBV20-1|TRBD1|NA
CSASDRGRLYEQYF
TGCAGTGCATCTGACAGGGGGCGCCTCTACGAGCAGTACTTC
>TRBJ2-1|TRBV27|TRBD2|NA
CASRRAGGMNEQFF
TGTGCCAGCAGGAGAGCGGGAGGAATGAATGAGCAGTTCTTC
>TRBJ2-1|TRBV27|NA|NA
CASSPSGGDSYNEQFF
TGTGCCAGCAGCCCCTCGGGCGGGGACTCCTACAATGAGCAGTTCTTC
>TRBJ2-7|TRBV20-1|TRBD1|NA
CSARQGNYEQYF
TGCAGTGCAAGACAGGGGAACTACGAGCAGTACTTC
>TRBJ2-5|TRBV20-1|NA|NA
CSARDQGAARKETQYF
TGCAGTGCTAGAGATCAAGGGGCGGCAAGGAAGGAGACCCAGTACTTC
>TRBJ2-2|TRBV28|NA|NA
CASIPRAITGELFF
TGTGCCAGCATTCCCCGGGCCATCACCGGGGAGCTGTTTTTT
>TRBJ2-2|TRBV27|NA|NA
CASSRPLAGELFF
TGTGCCAGCAGTCGCCCCCTTGCCGGGGAGCTGTTTTTT
>TRBJ1-4|TRBV2|TRBD1|NA
CASIHTRDSNEKLFF
TGTGCCAGCATTCACACCAGGGACAGCAACGAAAAACTGTTTTTT
>TRBJ2-2|TRBV11-2|TRBD1|few
CASSPTGAGELFF
TGTGCCAGCAGCCCGACAGGGGCCGGGGAGCTGTTTTTT
>TRBJ2-5|TRBV10-3|NA|NA
CASEDEETQYF
TGTGCCTCAGAGGATGAAGAGACCCAGTACTTC
>TRBJ1-1|TRBV28|NA|NA
CASSLRVMNTEAFF
TGTGCCAGCAGTTTAAGGGTAATGAACACTGAAGCTTTCTTT
>TRBJ2-3|TRBV29-1|NA|NA
CSVEEGRGRLADTQYF
TGCAGCGTTGAAGAGGGAAGGGGTCGCTTGGCAGATACGCAGTATTTT
>TRBJ1-5|TRBV15|NA|NA
CATSRVPDQPQHF
TGTGCCACCAGCAGAGTCCCAGATCAGCCCCAGCATTTT
>TRBJ2-3|TRBV24-1|TRBD1|once
CATQQGVRDTQYF
TGTGCCACTCAACAGGGGGTGAGAGATACGCAGTATTTT
>TRBJ2-5|TRBV13|NA|once
CASSAEWKTQYF
TGTGCCAGCAGCGCGGAGTGGAAGACCCAGTACTTC
>TRBJ1-1|TRBV5-4|TRBD1|NA
CASSWDTGQEGPEAFF
TGTGCCAGCAGCTGGGATACGGGACAGGAAGGCCCTGAAGCTTTCTTT
>TRBJ1-1|TRBV29-1|NA|NA
CSVAREYTEAFF
TGCAGCGTTGCCAGGGAGTACACTGAAGCTTTCTTT
>TRBJ1-4|TRBV2|NA|NA
CASSEKLLSATNEKLFF
TGTGCCAGCAGTGAAAAACTCTTAAGTGCAACTAATGAAAAACTGTTTTTT
>TRBJ1-3|TRBV28|NA|once
CASSFEGVGNTIYF
TGTGCCAGCAGTTTCGAGGGGGTCGGAAACACCATATATTTT
>TRBJ2-3|TRBV7-2|NA|NA
CASSLALWGQPQYF
TGTGCCAGCAGCTTAGCCCTCTGGGGTCAACCGCAGTATTTT
>TRBJ2-7|TRBV20-1|TRBD1|NA
CSARDLVGQPYEQYF
TGCAGTGCTAGAGATCTCGTGGGACAGCCCTACGAGCAGTACTTC
>TRBJ2-2|TRBV9|NA|NA
CASSPYSANTGELFF
TGTGCCAGCAGCCCCTACTCCGCGAACACCGGGGAGCTGTTTTTT
>TRBJ2-1|TRBV27|TRBD2|NA
CASSPGTSGINEQFF
TGTGCCAGCAGTCCTGGGACTAGCGGGATTAATGAGCAGTTCTTC